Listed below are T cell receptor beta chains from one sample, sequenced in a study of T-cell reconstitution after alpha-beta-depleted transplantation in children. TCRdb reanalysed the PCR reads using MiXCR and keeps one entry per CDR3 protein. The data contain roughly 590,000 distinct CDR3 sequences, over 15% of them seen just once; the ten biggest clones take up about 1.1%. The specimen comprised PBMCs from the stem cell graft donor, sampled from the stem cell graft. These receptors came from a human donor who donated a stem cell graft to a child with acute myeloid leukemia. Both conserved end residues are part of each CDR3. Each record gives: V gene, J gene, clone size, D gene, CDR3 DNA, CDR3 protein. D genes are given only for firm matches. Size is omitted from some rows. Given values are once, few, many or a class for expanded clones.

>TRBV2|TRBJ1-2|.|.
TGTGCCAGCATCAGCGGAGACATTAACTATGGCTACACCTTC
CASISGDINYGYTF
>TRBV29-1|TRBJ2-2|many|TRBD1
TGCAGCTCGGGACAGAGGAACACCGGGGAGCTGTTTTTT
CSSGQRNTGELFF
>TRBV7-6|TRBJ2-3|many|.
TGTGCCAGCAGCCCAGGAGGGGGCGTAGAGACAGATACGCAGTATTTT
CASSPGGGVETDTQYF
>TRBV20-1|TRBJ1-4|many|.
TGCAGTGCTTTGACAGATAATGAAAAACTGTTTTTT
CSALTDNEKLFF
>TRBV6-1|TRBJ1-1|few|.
TGTGCCAGCCCCGCTAGGCAGGGGAGGAACACTGAAGCTTTCTTT
CASPARQGRNTEAFF
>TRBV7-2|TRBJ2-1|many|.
TGTGCCAGCAAAGGGATGGCTCGCTCCTACAATGAGCAGTTCTTC
CASKGMARSYNEQFF
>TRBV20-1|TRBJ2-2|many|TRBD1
TGCAGTGCTCATCGGACAGGGTACACCGGGGAGCTGTTTTTT
CSAHRTGYTGELFF
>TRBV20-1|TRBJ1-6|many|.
TGCAGTGCCCCCAGGCAGGATGAGTATAATTCACCCCTCCACTTT
CSAPRQDEYNSPLHF
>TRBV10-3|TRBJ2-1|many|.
TGTGCCATTCAGACTGATTACAATGAGCAGTTCTTC
CAIQTDYNEQFF
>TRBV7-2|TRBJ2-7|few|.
TGTGCCAGCAGCCACAGGACCTACTCCTACGAGCAGTACTTC
CASSHRTYSYEQYF
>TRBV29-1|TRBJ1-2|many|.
TGCAGCGTTTTAACAACAGGGTCAGGGAGCTACACCTTC
CSVLTTGSGSYTF
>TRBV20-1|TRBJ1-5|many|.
TGCAGTGCCGATGAGGGGCGGGACGAGAGTCAGCCCCAGCATTTT
CSADEGRDESQPQHF
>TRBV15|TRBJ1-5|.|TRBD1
TGTGCCACCAGCAGAGCCCTTGGGGACAGGGCCAATCAGCCCCAGCATTTT
CATSRALGDRANQPQHF
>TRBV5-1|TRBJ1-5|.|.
TGCGCCAGCAGCATCGGGACGCCCGGCAATCAGCCCCAGCATTTT
CASSIGTPGNQPQHF
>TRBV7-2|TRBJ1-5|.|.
TGTGCCAGCAGCTTTGGGGGGGACCCCAATCAGCCCCAGCATTTT
CASSFGGDPNQPQHF
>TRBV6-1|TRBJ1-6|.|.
TGTGCCAGCAGCCGTAGCATGGGGGGTAATAATTCACCCCTCCACTTT
CASSRSMGGNNSPLHF
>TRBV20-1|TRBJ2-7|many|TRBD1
TGCAGTGCTAGAGATGTGGACAGGGGGATCTCCTACGAGCAGTACTTC
CSARDVDRGISYEQYF
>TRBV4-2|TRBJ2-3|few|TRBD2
TGTGCCAGCAGCCAAGATTCAGCGGGGGCCTCCTTTTCTAGCACAGATACGCAGTATTTT
CASSQDSAGASFSSTDTQYF
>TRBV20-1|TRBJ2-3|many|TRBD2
TGCAGTGCTAGGCTCGGGACTAGCGGGGAAACAGATACGCAGTATTTT
CSARLGTSGETDTQYF
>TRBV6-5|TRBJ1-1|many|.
TGTGCCAGCAGAGTAGGGGAGACTGAAGCTTTCTTT
CASRVGETEAFF
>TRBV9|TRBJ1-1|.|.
TGTGCCATCAGCGTAGGTTGGGGAGCTGAAGCTTTCTTT
CAISVGWGAEAFF
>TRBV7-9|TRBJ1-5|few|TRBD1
TGTGCCAGCAGCTCAGGACAGGGGGCGCGAGGTCAGCCCCAGCATTTT
CASSSGQGARGQPQHF
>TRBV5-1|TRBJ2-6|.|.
TGCGCCAGCATTGGGCCAACGCTCTCTGGGGCCAACGTCCTGACTTTC
CASIGPTLSGANVLTF
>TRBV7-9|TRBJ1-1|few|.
TGTGCCAGCTCCTACGAGGGGACGGTGAACACTGAAGCTTTCTTT
CASSYEGTVNTEAFF
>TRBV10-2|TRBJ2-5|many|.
TGCGCCAGCAGTTCTCCCGTTACTTACCAAGAGACCCAGTACTTC
CASSSPVTYQETQYF
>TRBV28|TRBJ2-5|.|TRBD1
TGTGCCAGCAGGGGGACAGGGAGCGTGTACCAAGAGACCCAGTACTTC
CASRGTGSVYQETQYF
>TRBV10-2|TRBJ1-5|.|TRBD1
TGCGCCAGCAGTGAGGGGACAGTCTATAGCAATCAGCCCCAGCATTTT
CASSEGTVYSNQPQHF
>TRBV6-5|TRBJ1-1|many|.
TGTGCCAGCAGTTACTCCAGACTACAGGTGGGGCCAAAGAACACTGAAGCTTTCTTT
CASSYSRLQVGPKNTEAFF
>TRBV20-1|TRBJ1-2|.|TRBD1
TGCAGTGCTAGAGAGCCGGGACAGGGCTATGGCTACACCTTC
CSAREPGQGYGYTF
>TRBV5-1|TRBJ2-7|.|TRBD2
TGCGCCAGCAGCTTGACCCAGCGGGGGAGCTCCTACGAGCAGTACTTC
CASSLTQRGSSYEQYF
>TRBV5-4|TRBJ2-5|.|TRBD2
TGTGCCAGCACCTATACGGGAGGAGGCGAGACCCAGTACTTC
CASTYTGGGETQYF
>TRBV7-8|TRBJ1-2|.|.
TGTGCCAGCAGCTCTACCCTTGGACACAACTATGGCTACACCTTC
CASSSTLGHNYGYTF